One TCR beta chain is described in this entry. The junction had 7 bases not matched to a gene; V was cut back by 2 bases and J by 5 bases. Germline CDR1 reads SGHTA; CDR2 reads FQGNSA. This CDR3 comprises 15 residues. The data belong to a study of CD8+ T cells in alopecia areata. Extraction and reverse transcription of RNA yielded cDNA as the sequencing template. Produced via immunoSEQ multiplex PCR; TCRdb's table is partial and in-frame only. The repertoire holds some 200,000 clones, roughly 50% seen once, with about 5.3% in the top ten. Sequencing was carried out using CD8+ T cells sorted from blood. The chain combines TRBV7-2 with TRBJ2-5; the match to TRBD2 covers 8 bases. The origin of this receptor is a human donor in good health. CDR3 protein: CASSLHGGVLETQYF. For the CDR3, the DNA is TGTGCCAGCAGCTTACACGGGGGGGTATTGGAGACCCAGTACTTC.